This is a list of T cell receptor beta chains from one sample in a study of shared clonotypes between healthy human individuals. Clones were read by immunoSEQ multiplex PCR, and TCRdb kept only the in-frame ones, dropping some. The sample lists 400,000 to 500,000 clones; around 80% were seen once. The specimen sequenced was PBMCs. These receptors originate from a woman aged 40 to 50 in good health. Some clones in this sample may be carry-over from other donors' samples. CDR3s include the opening cysteine and the closing phenylalanine or tryptophan. Clone sizes are given selectively: once, few, many, or a class where the clone is expanded.

V | size | CDR3
TRBV4-3 | - | CASSPHYNEQFF
TRBV4-3 | - | CASSQDRGRPSYEQYF
TRBV5-4 | many | CASSPGQGQGYEQYF
TRBV5-1 | - | CASSDPQGRDEQFF
TRBV9 | many | CASSIGTSGSPRFTDTQYF
TRBV11-2 | - | CASSLAGASGSTDTQYF
TRBV27 | few | CASSPQVEYGYTF
TRBV15 | - | CATSLQTSNQPQHF
TRBV4-2 | many | CASSQGSAGDRTDTQYF
TRBV6-1 | - | CASSPDSSYGYTF